Below, one TCR beta chain is given with its context. Authors' methods: Reference gene primer amplification in the assay estimated nucleated cell counts. Measured with immunoSEQ multiplex PCR; TCRdb has only the in-frame clones, and not every one. V and J calls and clone size are given by that table; D and trimming were obtained from the DNA. This table holds 210,000 or so clones, 86% found once. This sample was included in a study of blood T cell repertoires in COVID-19. Overall study: Two negative PCRs, clearance, or symptom resolution characterized the recovered Cohort 3 donors. Samples of COVID-19 (acute and convalescent) were obtained from the United States, Italy and Spain. T cells, B-cell-depleted T cells, or PBMCs supplied cDNA or gDNA.

The CDR3 has 15 amino acids. Looked up from germline, CDR1 is SGHTA and CDR2 is FQGNSA. Trimming left V 5 bases short and J 4 bases short, with 18 bases between. The genes are TRBV7-2 and TRBJ2-7; a possible D gene is TRBD1 (6 bases). The sequencing sample was made of PBMCs or T cells enriched from blood (not recorded which). The receptor comes from a woman in her forties or fifties in a cohort exposed to, infected with or recovered from COVID-19 (not recorded which). This CDR3 is CASSTSGTKSYEQYF. CDR3 bases: TGTGCCAGCAGCACATCCGGGACAAAAAGTTACGAGCAGTACTTC.